This T cell receptor beta chain was captured in a study of patients and donors after allogeneic stem cell transplantation. From the RT-PCR reads, TCRdb called clonotypes with MiXCR, one entry per CDR3 protein. This table holds 800,000 to 1,000,000 distinct CDR3 sequences, roughly 17% found once. The CDR3 is 17 residues long. Trimming cost V 6 bases and J 4 bases; bases outside gene matches: 18. Germline V gene sequence: CDR1 SNHLY, CDR2 FYNNEI. Sequencing used blood, either unsorted or a sorted T cell fraction (not recorded which). The sequence was collected from a human donor who was either an allogeneic HSCT recipient or a stem cell or donor lymphocyte infusion donor (not recorded which). It is not recorded whose cells these are; they may come from a transplant donor. This sequence joins TRBV2 and TRBJ2-7; 7 bases match TRBD1. The CDR3 bases are TGTGCCAGCAGCACGGACAGGTTACTTCCCCGCGCTTACGAGCAGTACTTC. This sequence encodes CASSTDRLLPRAYEQYF.